Reported below is one T cell receptor beta chain. The sample holds one count of this clone. Its target antigen remains unknown. Base qualities are not at hand, and no much larger clone is one base apart. From its cysteine to its phenylalanine, the CDR3 spans 15 amino acids. Only CDR3 DNA is held: 45 bases, read in frame from base 1. CDR1 and CDR2 are read off the germline V gene as SGHRS and YFSETQ. Between the V and J ends, shortened by 0 bases and 5 bases respectively, the junction contains 14 bases. TCRbeta CDR3 regions were amplified from genomic DNA by means of the immunoSEQ Assay, a bias-controlled multiplex PCR. As for how the authors treated the data: The number of nucleated cells in each sample was estimated from the amplification of reference gene primers within the assay. To quantify the absolute abundance of each unique TCRbeta CDR3 rearrangement, sequence reads were collapsed and filtered. For each sample, productive Simpson clonality was calculated as the square root of Simpson's diversity index over productive rearrangements. Drawn from immuneACCESS, this table holds only the in-frame rearrangements with V and J called that TCRdb kept. Clones are partly lost; checked studies trace under half to an unresolved V gene and leave the rest unexplained. The V and J calls and clone size are taken from that table; D and trimming were inferred from the DNA. In this sample the table shows 150,000 or so clones, roughly 80% of which occur a single time. The ten largest clones take up over 25% of the sample.

Whole blood was collected in K2EDTA tubes by collaborating institutions according to the institutions' own protocols. Collaborator samples were shipped for TCRbeta analysis as frozen whole blood, isolated PBMCs, or DNA extracted from either sample type. The data derive from a study of blood T cell repertoires in COVID-19 (dated by TCRdb to about 2020). Broadly, across the study: Samples from collaborators originated in the United States, Italy and Spain and spanned both the acute and convalescent phases of COVID-19. The prospective study material was composed of cDNA or gDNA derived from T cells, B-cell-depleted T cells, or PBMCs. Deeply sampled blood TCRbeta repertoires from subjects exposed to, actively infected with, or recovered from COVID-19 were included in the dataset. The repertoires were made available in a free public database intended to serve as a resource for research on the immune response to SARS-CoV-2. The samples were drawn from the first 160 participants of the ongoing ImmuneRACE study and from 1,254 subjects provided by 6 global collaborators. Sample metadata almost always included a de-identified subject ID, COVID-19 status, age in years and sex. HLA class I and class II types, where available, came from metadata supplied by the sample provider rather than from assay-based typing. On the study overall, not on this receptor specifically: Clinical and demographic metadata were provided uncurated, with the amount varying by source and participant.

Sequencing input: peripheral blood. The chain couples TRBV5-1 to TRBJ1-1; the D gene is unclear. The receptor's source is a woman aged 60 to 75 with acute or convalescent COVID-19. The CDR3 has the sequence CASSLVEPGGTEAFF. In nucleotide form, the sequence is TGCGCCAGCAGCTTGGTTGAACCGGGAGGGACTGAAGCTTTCTTT. Full variable domain (CDR3 extended with the reference TRBV5-1 and TRBJ1-1 proteins): KAGVTQTPRYLIKTRGQQVTLSCSPISGHRSVSWYQQTPGQGLQFLFEYFSETQRNKGNFPGRFSGRQFSNSRSEMNVSTLELGDSALYLCASSLVEPGGTEAFFGQGTRLTVV.